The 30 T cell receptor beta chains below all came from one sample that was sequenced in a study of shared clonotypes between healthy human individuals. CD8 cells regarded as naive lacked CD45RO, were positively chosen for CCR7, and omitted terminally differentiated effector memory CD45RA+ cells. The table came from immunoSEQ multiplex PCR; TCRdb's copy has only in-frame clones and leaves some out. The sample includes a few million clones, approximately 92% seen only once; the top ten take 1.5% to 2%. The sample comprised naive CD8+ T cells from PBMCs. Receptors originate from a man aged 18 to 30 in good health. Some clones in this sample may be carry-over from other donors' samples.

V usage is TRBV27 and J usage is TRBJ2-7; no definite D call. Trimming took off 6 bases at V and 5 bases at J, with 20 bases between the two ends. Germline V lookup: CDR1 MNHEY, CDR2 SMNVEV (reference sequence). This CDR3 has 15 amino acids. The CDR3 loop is CASSLGIRTTDEQYF. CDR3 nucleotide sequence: TGTGCCAGCAGCCTAGGGATCCGGACGACCGACGAGCAGTACTTC.

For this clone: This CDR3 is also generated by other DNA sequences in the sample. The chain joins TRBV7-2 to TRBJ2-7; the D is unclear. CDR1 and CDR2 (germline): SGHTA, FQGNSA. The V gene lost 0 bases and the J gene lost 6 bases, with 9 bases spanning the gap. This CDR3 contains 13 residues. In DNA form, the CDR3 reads TGTGCCAGCAGCTTAGCAGGCCGGACCGAGCAGTACTTC. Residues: CASSLAGRTEQYF. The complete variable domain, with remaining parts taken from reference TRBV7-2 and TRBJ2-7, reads GAGVSQSPSNKVTEKGKDVELRCDPISGHTALYWYRQSLGQGLEFLIYFQGNSAPDKSGLPSDRFSAERTGGSVSTLTIQRTQQEDSAVYLCASSLAGRTEQYFGPGTRLTVT.

CDR3 residues: CASSLESSGLDEQFF. CDR3 DNA sequence: TGTGCCAGCAGCTTAGAGTCTTCCGGGCTCGATGAGCAGTTCTTC. V usage is TRBV7-9 and J usage is TRBJ2-1; D gene uncertain. The V end lost 1 base, the J end lost 8 bases, and 15 bases lay between the germline ends. Per germline, CDR1 SEHNR and CDR2 FQNEAQ (reference sequence). CDR3 length equals 15 residues.

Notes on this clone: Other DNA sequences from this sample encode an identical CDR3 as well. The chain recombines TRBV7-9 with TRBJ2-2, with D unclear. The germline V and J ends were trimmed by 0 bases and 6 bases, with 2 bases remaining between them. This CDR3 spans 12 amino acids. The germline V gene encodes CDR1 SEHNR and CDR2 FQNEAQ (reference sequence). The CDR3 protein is CASSLAPGELFF. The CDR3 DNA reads TGTGCCAGCAGCTTAGCACCCGGGGAGCTGTTTTTT.

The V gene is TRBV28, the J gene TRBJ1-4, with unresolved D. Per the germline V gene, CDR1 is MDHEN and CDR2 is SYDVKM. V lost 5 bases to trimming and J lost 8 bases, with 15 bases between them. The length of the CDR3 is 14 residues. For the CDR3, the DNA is TGTGCCAGCAGTAGCGTTGATCCAGAAGAAAAACTGTTTTTT. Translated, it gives CASSSVDPEEKLFF. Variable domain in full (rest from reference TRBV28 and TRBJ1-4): DVKVTQSSRYLVKRTGEKVFLECVQDMDHENMFWYRQDPGLGLRLIYFSYDVKMKEKGDIPEGYSVSREKKERFSLILESASTNQTSMYLCASSSVDPEEKLFFGSGTQLSVL.

CDR3 sequence: CASSTSGGPLSNEQFF. The CDR3 DNA reads as TGTGCCAGCAGCACATCCGGGGGCCCCCTTTCCAATGAGCAGTTCTTC. The chain uses TRBV7-9 and TRBJ2-1; D tentatively fits TRBD1 or TRBD2 (6 bases each). The germline V and J ends were trimmed by 5 bases and 6 bases, with 20 bases remaining between them. This CDR3 is 16 amino acids long. CDR1 and CDR2 (germline): SEHNR, FQNEAQ (reference sequence).

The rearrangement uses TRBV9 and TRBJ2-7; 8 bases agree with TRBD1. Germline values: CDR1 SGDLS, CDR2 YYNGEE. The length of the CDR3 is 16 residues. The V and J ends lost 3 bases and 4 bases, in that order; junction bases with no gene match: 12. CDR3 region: CASSGPGTGMLYEQYF. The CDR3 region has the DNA TGTGCCAGCAGCGGCCCTGGGACAGGAATGTTATACGAGCAGTACTTC.

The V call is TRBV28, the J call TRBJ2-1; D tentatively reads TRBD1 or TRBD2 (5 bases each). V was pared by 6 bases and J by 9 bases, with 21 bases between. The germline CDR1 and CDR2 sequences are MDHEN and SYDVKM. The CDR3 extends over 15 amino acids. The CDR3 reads CASSLNQGVAGEQFF. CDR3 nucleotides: TGTGCCAGCAGCTTGAATCAGGGAGTTGCGGGTGAGCAGTTCTTC. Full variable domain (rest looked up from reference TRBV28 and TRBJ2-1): DVKVTQSSRYLVKRTGEKVFLECVQDMDHENMFWYRQDPGLGLRLIYFSYDVKMKEKGDIPEGYSVSREKKERFSLILESASTNQTSMYLCASSLNQGVAGEQFFGPGTRLTVL.

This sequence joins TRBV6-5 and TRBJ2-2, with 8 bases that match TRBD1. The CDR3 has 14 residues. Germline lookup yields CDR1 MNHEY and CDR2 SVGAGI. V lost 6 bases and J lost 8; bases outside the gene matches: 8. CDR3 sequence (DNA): TGTGCCAGCAGCAGGACAGGGTTTGTGGGGGAGCTGTTTTTT. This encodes CASSRTGFVGELFF.

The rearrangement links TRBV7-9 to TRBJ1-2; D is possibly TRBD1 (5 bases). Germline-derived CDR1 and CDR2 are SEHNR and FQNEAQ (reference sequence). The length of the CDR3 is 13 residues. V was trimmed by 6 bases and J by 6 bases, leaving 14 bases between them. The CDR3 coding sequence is TGTGCCAGCAGTCAAGGGACGGTCGATGGCTACACCTTC. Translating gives CASSQGTVDGYTF.

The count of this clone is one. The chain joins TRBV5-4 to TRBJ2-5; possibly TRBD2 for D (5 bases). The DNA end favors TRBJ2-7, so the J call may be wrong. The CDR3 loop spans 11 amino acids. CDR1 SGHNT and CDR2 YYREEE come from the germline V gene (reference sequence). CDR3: CASSFGDEQYF. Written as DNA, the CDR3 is TGTGCCAGCAGCTTCGGGGACGAGCAGTACTTC.

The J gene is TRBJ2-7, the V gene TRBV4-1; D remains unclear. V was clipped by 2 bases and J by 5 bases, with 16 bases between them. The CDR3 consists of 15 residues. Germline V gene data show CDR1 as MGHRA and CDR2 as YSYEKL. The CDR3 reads CASSQPYEVQNEQYF. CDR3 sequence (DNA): TGCGCCAGCAGCCAACCCTATGAGGTGCAAAACGAGCAGTACTTC.

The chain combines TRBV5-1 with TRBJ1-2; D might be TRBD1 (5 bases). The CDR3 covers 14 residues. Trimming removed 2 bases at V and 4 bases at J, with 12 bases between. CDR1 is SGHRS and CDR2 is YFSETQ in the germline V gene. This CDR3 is CASSFAGRGYGYTF. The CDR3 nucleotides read TGCGCCAGCAGCTTTGCAGGGAGGGGCTATGGCTACACCTTC.

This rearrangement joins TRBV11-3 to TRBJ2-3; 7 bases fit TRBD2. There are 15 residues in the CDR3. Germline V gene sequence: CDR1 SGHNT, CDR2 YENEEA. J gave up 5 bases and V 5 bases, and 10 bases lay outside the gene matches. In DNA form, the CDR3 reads TGTGCCAGCAGCCCGAGGACTAGTTTTGGAGATACGCAGTATTTT. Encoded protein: CASSPRTSFGDTQYF.

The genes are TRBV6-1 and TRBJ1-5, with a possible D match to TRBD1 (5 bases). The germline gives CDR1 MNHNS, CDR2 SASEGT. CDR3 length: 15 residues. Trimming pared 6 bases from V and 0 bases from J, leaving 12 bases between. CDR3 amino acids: CASRDGAYSNQPQHF. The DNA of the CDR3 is TGTGCCAGCAGGGACGGGGCCTATAGCAATCAGCCCCAGCATTTT.

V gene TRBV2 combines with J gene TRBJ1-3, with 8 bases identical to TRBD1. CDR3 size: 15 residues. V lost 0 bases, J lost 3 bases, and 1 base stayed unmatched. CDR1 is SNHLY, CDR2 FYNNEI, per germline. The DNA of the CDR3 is TGTGCCAGCAGTGAAGCGACAGGGGATGGAAACACCATATATTTT. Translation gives CASSEATGDGNTIYF.

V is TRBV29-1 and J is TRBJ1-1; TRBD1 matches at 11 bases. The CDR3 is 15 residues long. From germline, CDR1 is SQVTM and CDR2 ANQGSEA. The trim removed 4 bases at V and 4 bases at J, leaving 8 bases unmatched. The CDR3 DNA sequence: TGCAGCGTTGTCCAAAGGGACAGGGGGGGCACTGAAGCTTTCTTT. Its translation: CSVVQRDRGGTEAFF.

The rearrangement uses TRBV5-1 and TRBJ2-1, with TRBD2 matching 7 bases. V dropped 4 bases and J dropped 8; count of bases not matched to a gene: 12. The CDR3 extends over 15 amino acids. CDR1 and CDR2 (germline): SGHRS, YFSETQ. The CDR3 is CASSPAGSWFHEQFF. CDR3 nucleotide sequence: TGCGCCAGCAGCCCAGCGGGAAGTTGGTTCCATGAGCAGTTCTTC.

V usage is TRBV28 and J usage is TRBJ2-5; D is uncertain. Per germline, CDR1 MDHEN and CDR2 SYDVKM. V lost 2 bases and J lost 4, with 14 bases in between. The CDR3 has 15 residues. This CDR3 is CASSLVLGFRETQYF. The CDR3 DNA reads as TGTGCCAGCAGTTTAGTACTGGGCTTTCGAGAGACCCAGTACTTC.

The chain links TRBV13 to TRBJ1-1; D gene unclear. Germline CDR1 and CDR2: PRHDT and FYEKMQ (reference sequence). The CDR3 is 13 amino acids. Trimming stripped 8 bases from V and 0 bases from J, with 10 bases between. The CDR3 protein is CASLPVMNTEAFF. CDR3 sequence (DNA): TGTGCCAGCCTCCCAGTGATGAACACTGAAGCTTTCTTT.

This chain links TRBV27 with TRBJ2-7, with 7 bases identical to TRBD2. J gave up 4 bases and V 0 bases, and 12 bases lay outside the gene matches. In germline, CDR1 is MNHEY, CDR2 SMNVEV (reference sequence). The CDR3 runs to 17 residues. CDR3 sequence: CASSLSPTRGKEYEQYF. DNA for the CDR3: TGTGCCAGCAGTTTATCGCCTACGCGGGGGAAGGAATACGAGCAGTACTTC.

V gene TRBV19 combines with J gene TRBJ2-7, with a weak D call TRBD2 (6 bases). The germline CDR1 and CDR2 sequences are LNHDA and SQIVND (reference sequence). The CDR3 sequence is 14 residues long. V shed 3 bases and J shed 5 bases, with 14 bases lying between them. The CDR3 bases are TGTGCCAGTAGTATTCGGGGGATGGGACACGAGCAGTACTTC. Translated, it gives CASSIRGMGHEQYF.

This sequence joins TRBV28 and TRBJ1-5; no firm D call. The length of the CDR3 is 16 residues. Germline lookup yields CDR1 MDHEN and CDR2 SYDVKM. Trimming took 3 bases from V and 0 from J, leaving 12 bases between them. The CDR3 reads CASSFIEAYSNQPQHF. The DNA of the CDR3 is TGTGCCAGCAGTTTTATAGAGGCCTATAGCAATCAGCCCCAGCATTTT.

CDR3 in DNA: TGCAGCGTCCTGCCGAAGGTTGCGGCTCAAGAGACCCAGTACTTC. Translating gives CSVLPKVAAQETQYF. The chain carries TRBV29-1 and TRBJ2-5; no firm D call. The V end was cut by 6 bases, the J end by 2 bases, with 19 bases between. The germline V gene has CDR1 SQVTM and CDR2 ANQGSEA. This CDR3 spans 15 amino acids.

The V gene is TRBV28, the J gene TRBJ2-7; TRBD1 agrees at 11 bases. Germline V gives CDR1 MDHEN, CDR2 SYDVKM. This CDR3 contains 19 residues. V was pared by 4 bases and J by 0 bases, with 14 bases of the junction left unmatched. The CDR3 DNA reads TGTGCCAGCAGTTCATACACCCCCGCCGGGACAGGGGGCTCCTACGAGCAGTACTTC. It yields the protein CASSSYTPAGTGGSYEQYF.

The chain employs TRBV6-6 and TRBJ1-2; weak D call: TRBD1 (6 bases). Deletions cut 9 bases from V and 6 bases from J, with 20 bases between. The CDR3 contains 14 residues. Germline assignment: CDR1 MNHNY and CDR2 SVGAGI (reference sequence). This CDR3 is CASEIAGGADGYTF. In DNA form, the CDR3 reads TGTGCCAGTGAAATTGCGGGGGGCGCGGATGGCTACACCTTC.

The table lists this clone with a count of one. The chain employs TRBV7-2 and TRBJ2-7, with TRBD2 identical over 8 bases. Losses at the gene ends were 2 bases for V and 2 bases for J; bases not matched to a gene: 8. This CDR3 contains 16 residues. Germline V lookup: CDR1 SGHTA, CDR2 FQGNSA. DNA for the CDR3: TGTGCCAGCAGCTTATTTGCGGGAGGTGAAACCTACGAGCAGTACTTC. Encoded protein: CASSLFAGGETYEQYF.

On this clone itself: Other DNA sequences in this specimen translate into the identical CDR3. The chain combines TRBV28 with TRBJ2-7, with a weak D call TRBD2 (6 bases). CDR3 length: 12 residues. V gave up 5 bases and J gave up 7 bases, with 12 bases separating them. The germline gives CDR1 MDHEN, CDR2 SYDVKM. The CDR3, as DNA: TGTGCCAGCAGTCCACCGGCGGGAGAGCAGTACTTC. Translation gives CASSPPAGEQYF. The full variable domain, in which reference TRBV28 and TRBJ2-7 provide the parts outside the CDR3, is DVKVTQSSRYLVKRTGEKVFLECVQDMDHENMFWYRQDPGLGLRLIYFSYDVKMKEKGDIPEGYSVSREKKERFSLILESASTNQTSMYLCASSPPAGEQYFGPGTRLTVT.

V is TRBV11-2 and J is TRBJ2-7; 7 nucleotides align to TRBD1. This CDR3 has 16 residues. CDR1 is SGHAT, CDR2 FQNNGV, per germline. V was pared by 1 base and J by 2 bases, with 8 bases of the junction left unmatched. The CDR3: CASSLGLGQRAYEQYF. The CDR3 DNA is TGTGCCAGCAGCTTAGGGTTGGGACAGAGGGCCTACGAGCAGTACTTC.

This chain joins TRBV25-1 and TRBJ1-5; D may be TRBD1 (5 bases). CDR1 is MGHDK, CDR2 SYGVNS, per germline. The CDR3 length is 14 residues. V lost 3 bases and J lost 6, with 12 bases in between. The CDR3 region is CASSEGVWGQPQHF. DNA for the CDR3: TGTGCCAGCAGTGAGGGGGTCTGGGGTCAGCCCCAGCATTTT.